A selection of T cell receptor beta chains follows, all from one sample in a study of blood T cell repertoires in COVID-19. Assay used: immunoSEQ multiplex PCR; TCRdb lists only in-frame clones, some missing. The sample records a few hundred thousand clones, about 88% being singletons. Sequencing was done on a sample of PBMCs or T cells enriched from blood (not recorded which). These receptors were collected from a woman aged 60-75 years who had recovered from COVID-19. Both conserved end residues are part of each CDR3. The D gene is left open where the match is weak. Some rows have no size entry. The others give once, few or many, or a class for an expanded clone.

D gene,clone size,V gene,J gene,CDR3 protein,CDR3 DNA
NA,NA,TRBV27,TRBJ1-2,CASQPTALSNYGYTF,TGTGCCAGTCAACCGACAGCCCTCTCTAACTATGGCTACACCTTC
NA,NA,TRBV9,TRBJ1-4,CASSASGFYGEKLFF,TGTGCCAGCAGCGCCTCAGGGTTCTATGGTGAAAAACTGTTTTTT
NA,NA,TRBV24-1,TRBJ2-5,CATSDRRQVGETQYF,TGTGCCACCAGTGACCGGAGACAGGTGGGAGAGACCCAGTACTTC
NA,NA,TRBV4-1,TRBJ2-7,CASSLQWFFGEQYF,TGCGCCAGCAGCCTCCAGTGGTTCTTCGGGGAGCAGTACTTC
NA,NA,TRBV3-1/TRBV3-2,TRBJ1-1,CASSQPRLYTEAFF,TGTGCCAGCAGCCAACCGCGACTTTACACTGAAGCTTTCTTT
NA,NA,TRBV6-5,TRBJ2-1,CASSSFSSYNEQFF,TGTGCCAGCAGTTCGTTTAGCTCCTACAATGAGCAGTTCTTC
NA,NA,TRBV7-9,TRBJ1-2,CASSLPVITNGYTF,TGTGCCAGCAGCTTACCGGTTATCACCAATGGCTACACCTTC
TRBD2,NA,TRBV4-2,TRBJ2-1,CASSQETSGGDLYNEQFF,TGTGCCAGCAGCCAGGAAACTAGCGGGGGGGACCTTTACAATGAGCAGTTCTTC
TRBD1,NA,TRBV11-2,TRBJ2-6,CASSLDETGGVSGANVLTF,TGTGCCAGCAGCTTAGATGAAACAGGGGGTGTCTCCGGGGCCAACGTCCTGACTTTC
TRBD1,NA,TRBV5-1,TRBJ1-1,CASSLVQGDTEAFF,TGCGCCAGCAGCTTGGTACAGGGGGACACTGAAGCTTTCTTT
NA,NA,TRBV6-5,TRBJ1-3,CASSTGNSGNTIYF,TGTGCCAGCAGTACAGGGAACTCTGGAAACACCATATATTTT
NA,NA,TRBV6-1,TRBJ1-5,CASSEYSALGSPQHF,TGTGCCAGCAGTGAATACTCAGCATTAGGGAGCCCCCAGCATTTT
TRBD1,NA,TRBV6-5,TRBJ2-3,CASRYSGQDTDTQYF,TGTGCCAGCAGGTACTCGGGACAGGACACAGATACGCAGTATTTT
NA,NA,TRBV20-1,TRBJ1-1,CSARATGEAFF,TGCAGTGCTAGAGCAACAGGGGAAGCTTTCTTT
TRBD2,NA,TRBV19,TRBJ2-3,CASSMAGGPSTDTQYF,TGTGCCAGTAGTATGGCGGGGGGCCCAAGCACAGATACGCAGTATTTT
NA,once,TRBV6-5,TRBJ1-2,CASSYSDSFFYGYTF,TGTGCCAGCAGTTATTCGGACTCCTTTTTCTATGGCTACACCTTC
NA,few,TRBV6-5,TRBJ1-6,CASSYPQRNSPLHF,TGTGCCAGCAGTTACCCACAGAGAAATTCACCCCTCCACTTT
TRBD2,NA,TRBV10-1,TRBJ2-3,CASSPLAGLTDTQYF,TGCGCCAGCAGTCCGCTAGCGGGACTCACAGATACGCAGTATTTT
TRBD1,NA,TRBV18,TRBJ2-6,CASSQTGAGANVLTF,TGTGCCAGCTCACAAACAGGGGCTGGGGCCAACGTCCTGACTTTC
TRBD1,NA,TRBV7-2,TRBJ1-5,CASSSEDRGNQPQHF,TGTGCCAGCAGCTCGGAGGACAGGGGCAATCAGCCCCAGCATTTT
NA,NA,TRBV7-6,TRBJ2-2,CASSFGQGGSGELFF,TGTGCCAGCAGCTTTGGACAGGGAGGGTCCGGGGAGCTGTTTTTT
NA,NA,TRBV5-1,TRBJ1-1,CASSLDSLGEAFF,TGCGCCAGCAGCTTGGACAGCCTCGGCGAAGCTTTCTTT
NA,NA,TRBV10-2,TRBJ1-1,CASGDINTEAFF,TGCGCCAGCGGGGACATAAACACTGAAGCTTTCTTT
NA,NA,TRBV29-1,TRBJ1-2,CSVEALISGVNYGYTF,TGCAGCGTTGAAGCCCTTATTTCGGGGGTTAACTATGGCTACACCTTC
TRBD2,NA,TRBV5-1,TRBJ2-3,CASSLGLAADTQYF,TGCGCCAGCAGCTTGGGACTAGCGGCAGATACGCAGTATTTT
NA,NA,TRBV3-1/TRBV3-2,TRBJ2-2,CASRLGLMNTGELFF,TGTGCCAGCAGGTTGGGACTGATGAACACCGGGGAGCTGTTTTTT
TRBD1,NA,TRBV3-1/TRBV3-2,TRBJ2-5,CASSHKWDRADQETQYF,TGTGCCAGCAGCCATAAGTGGGACAGGGCGGACCAAGAGACCCAGTACTTC
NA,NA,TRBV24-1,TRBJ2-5,CATSDFPEGEETQYF,TGTGCCACCAGTGATTTTCCCGAGGGAGAGGAGACCCAGTACTTC
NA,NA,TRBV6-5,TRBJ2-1,CATTGSFGDEQFF,TGTGCCACCACAGGGTCGTTCGGGGATGAGCAGTTCTTC
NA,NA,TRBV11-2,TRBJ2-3,CASSLGVGGASTDTQYF,TGTGCCAGCAGCTTAGGGGTAGGCGGGGCGAGCACAGATACGCAGTATTTT
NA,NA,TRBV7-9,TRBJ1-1,CASSPTTANTEAFF,TGTGCCAGCAGCCCCACGACAGCGAACACTGAAGCTTTCTTT
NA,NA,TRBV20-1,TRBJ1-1,CSARGDYYAFF,TGCAGTGCTAGAGGAGACTACTATGCTTTCTTT
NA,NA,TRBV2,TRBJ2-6,CASSEVRSGSSGANVLTF,TGTGCCAGCAGTGAAGTCCGGTCAGGGTCCTCTGGGGCCAACGTCCTGACTTTC
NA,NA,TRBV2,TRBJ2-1,CASSYSNNEQFF,TGTGCCAGCAGTTACTCTAACAATGAGCAGTTCTTC
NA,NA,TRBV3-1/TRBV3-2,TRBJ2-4,CASSQETGGLAKNIQYF,TGTGCCAGCAGCCAAGAAACGGGGGGCCTAGCCAAAAACATTCAGTACTTC
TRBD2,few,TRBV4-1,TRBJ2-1,CASSLGLAGDNEQFF,TGCGCCAGCAGCCTGGGACTAGCGGGGGACAATGAGCAGTTCTTC
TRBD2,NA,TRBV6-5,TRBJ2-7,CASSSLAGDDYEQYF,TGTGCCAGCAGTTCCCTAGCGGGGGATGACTACGAGCAGTACTTC
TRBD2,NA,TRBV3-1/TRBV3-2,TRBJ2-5,CASSRTTSGQETQYF,TGTGCCAGCAGCCGTACGACTAGCGGACAAGAGACCCAGTACTTC
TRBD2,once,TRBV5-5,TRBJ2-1,CASSLSGLVAEQFF,TGTGCCAGCAGCTTATCGGGACTAGTCGCCGAGCAGTTCTTC
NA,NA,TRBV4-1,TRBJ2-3,CASSQDPYTDTQYF,TGCGCCAGCAGCCAAGACCCGTACACAGATACGCAGTATTTT
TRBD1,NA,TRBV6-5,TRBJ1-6,CASRAGGAYNSPLHF,TGTGCCAGCAGGGCAGGGGGCGCCTATAATTCACCCCTCCACTTT
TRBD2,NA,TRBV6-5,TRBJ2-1,CASRPGTSGWYEQFF,TGTGCCAGCAGGCCCGGGACTAGCGGGTGGTATGAGCAGTTCTTC
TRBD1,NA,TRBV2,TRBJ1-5,CASSGGESNQPQHF,TGTGCCAGTTCAGGGGGCGAGAGCAATCAGCCCCAGCATTTT
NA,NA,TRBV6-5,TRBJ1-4,CVSSYSQGLGLFF,TGTGTCAGCAGTTACAGTCAGGGCCTAGGTCTGTTTTTT
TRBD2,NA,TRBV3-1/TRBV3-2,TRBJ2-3,CASSRRLAGGQDTQYF,TGTGCCAGCAGCCGGCGACTAGCGGGGGGGCAAGATACGCAGTATTTT
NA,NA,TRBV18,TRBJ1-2,CASSPSPGANYGYTF,TGTGCCAGCTCACCGTCCCCGGGAGCTAACTATGGCTACACCTTC
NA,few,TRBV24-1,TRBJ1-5,CATRSGGGSSNQPQHF,TGTGCCACCAGGAGTGGGGGGGGTAGTAGCAATCAGCCCCAGCATTTT
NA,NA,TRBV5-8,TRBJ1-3,CASSSGQTGNTIYF,TGTGCCAGCAGCTCCGGACAGACTGGAAACACCATATATTTT
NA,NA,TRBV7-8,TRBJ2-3,CASSLKGDTQYF,TGTGCCAGCAGCTTAAAGGGGGATACGCAGTATTTT